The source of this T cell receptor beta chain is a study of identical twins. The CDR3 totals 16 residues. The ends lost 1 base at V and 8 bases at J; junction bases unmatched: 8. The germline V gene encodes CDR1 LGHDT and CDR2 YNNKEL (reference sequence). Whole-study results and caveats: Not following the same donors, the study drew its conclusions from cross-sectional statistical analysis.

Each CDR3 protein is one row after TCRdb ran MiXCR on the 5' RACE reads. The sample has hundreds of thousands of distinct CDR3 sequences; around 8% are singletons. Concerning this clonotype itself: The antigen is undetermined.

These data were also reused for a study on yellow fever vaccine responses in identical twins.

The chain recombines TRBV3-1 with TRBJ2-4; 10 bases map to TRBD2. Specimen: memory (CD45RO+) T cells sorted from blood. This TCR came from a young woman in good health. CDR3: CASSQGPERGGDIQYF. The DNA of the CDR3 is TGTGCCAGCAGCCAAGGTCCTGAGCGGGGGGGGGACATTCAGTACTTC.